This T cell receptor (beta chain) was captured by sequencing in a study of chemoradiotherapy in HPV16-positive cancers. Only in-frame clones appear in the TCRdb table, and some are missing; sequencing was by immunoSEQ multiplex PCR. The sample lists 35,000 to 45,000 clones, around three quarters occurring once. Germline CDR1 SGHTA, CDR2 FQGNSA. Trimming took off 3 bases at V and 7 bases at J, with 15 bases between the two ends. This CDR3 region has 14 residues. Broader study findings: Functional assays defining HPV-specific T cells used only a couple of HPV16-positive patients. For HPV16-positive patients, expanding HPV-responsive T cells associated with longer recurrence-free survival. During treatment, candidate HPV-specific clones and E7-related motifs expanded in tumor.

As concerns this clone: Its antigen remains unknown.

Sample: blood, taken from a patient who underwent chemoradiotherapy. The TCR was taken from a human donor with HPV-associated anogenital cancer. The V and J genes are TRBV7-2 and TRBJ1-2; D gene uncertain. The CDR3 sequence: CASSFFVPAAGYTF. The CDR3 coding sequence is TGTGCCAGCAGCTTTTTCGTTCCGGCGGCTGGCTACACCTTC.